Listed below are T cell receptor beta chains from one sample, sequenced in a study of T cell repertoires in aging, cancer and after chemotherapy. Using its own MiXCR run on the multiplex PCR reads, TCRdb lists one record per CDR3 protein. The sample records approximately 6,500 distinct CDR3 sequences, around 40% being singletons. Material: blood. The receptors shown here come from a human donor with a blood cancer. The CDR3 runs from the conserved cysteine through the conserved F or W. D genes are given only for firm matches. Size values are once, few and many counts, or a class for expanded clones, and some rows have none.

clone size: .
D gene: TRBD1
J gene: TRBJ1-5
V gene: TRBV27
CDR3 DNA: TGTGCCAGCAGTACAGGGGGCGGTCAGCCCCAGCATTTT
CDR3 protein: CASSTGGGQPQHF

clone size: .
D gene: TRBD2
J gene: TRBJ2-5
V gene: TRBV20-1
CDR3 DNA: TGCAGTGCTAGAGATGAACTAGCGGGAGGGATCCAAGAGACCCAGTACTTC
CDR3 protein: CSARDELAGGIQETQYF

clone size: medium-sized
D gene: TRBD2
J gene: TRBJ2-7
V gene: TRBV6-6
CDR3 DNA: TGTGCCAGCGGGACGGGGCAAACTAGCGGCTACGAGCAGTACTTC
CDR3 protein: CASGTGQTSGYEQYF

clone size: .
D gene: .
J gene: TRBJ1-5
V gene: TRBV27
CDR3 DNA: TGTGCCAGCAGTTCCAGGACGGGGCCCCAGCATTTT
CDR3 protein: CASSSRTGPQHF

clone size: few
D gene: .
J gene: TRBJ2-1
V gene: TRBV29-1
CDR3 DNA: TGCAGCGCCCCCCCCTACAGGGAGGCCTACAATGAGCAGTTCTTC
CDR3 protein: CSAPPYREAYNEQFF

clone size: .
D gene: .
J gene: TRBJ2-2
V gene: TRBV6-6
CDR3 DNA: TGTGCCAGCAGTTCGCGGACGACAGCAACCGGGGAGCTGTTTTTT
CDR3 protein: CASSSRTTATGELFF

clone size: few
D gene: .
J gene: TRBJ2-7
V gene: TRBV13
CDR3 DNA: TGTGCCAGCAGCCTGGGGGGGGCAGAGCAATACGAGCAGTACTTC
CDR3 protein: CASSLGGAEQYEQYF

clone size: few
D gene: .
J gene: TRBJ1-6
V gene: TRBV15
CDR3 DNA: TGTGCCACCGGAGTTGATTCACCCCTCCACTTT
CDR3 protein: CATGVDSPLHF

clone size: once
D gene: TRBD2
J gene: TRBJ2-3
V gene: TRBV24-1
CDR3 DNA: TGTGCCACCAGTGACCCGACTGCGGGGGGCGGCACAGATACGCAGTATTTT
CDR3 protein: CATSDPTAGGGTDTQYF

clone size: .
D gene: TRBD2
J gene: TRBJ2-3
V gene: TRBV19
CDR3 DNA: TGTGCCAGTAGTATTTTCGGCGGGAGGGCCACGGATACGCAGTATTTT
CDR3 protein: CASSIFGGRATDTQYF

clone size: few
D gene: .
J gene: TRBJ2-3
V gene: TRBV29-1
CDR3 DNA: TGCAGCGTTGGGAGCCTGGGTACAGATACGCAGTATTTT
CDR3 protein: CSVGSLGTDTQYF

clone size: few
D gene: .
J gene: TRBJ2-5
V gene: TRBV27
CDR3 DNA: TGTGCCAGCAGTTTAGGCTCGTACCAAGAGACCCAGTACTTC
CDR3 protein: CASSLGSYQETQYF

clone size: few
D gene: .
J gene: TRBJ2-5
V gene: TRBV12-3/TRBV12-4
CDR3 DNA: TGTGCCAGCAGTTTTAGGCGCAAGCGAGCAGAGACCCAGTACTTC
CDR3 protein: CASSFRRKRAETQYF

clone size: .
D gene: TRBD2
J gene: TRBJ2-2
V gene: TRBV6-1
CDR3 DNA: TGTGCCAGCAGACTAGCGGAGAACACCGGGGAGCTGTTTTTT
CDR3 protein: CASRLAENTGELFF

clone size: .
D gene: .
J gene: TRBJ2-7
V gene: TRBV15
CDR3 DNA: TGTGCCACCAGCAGCGCCGGCGGGGTTGAGTACTTC
CDR3 protein: CATSSAGGVEYF

clone size: .
D gene: TRBD2
J gene: TRBJ2-7
V gene: TRBV19
CDR3 DNA: TGTGCCAGTAGTACCCCGGGACTAGGCGGCTCCTACGAGCAGTACTTC
CDR3 protein: CASSTPGLGGSYEQYF

clone size: once
D gene: .
J gene: TRBJ2-3
V gene: TRBV4-3
CDR3 DNA: TGCGCCAGCAGCCAAGATCTATCGCCACGCACTAGCACAGATACGCAGTATTTT
CDR3 protein: CASSQDLSPRTSTDTQYF

clone size: medium-sized
D gene: .
J gene: TRBJ2-2
V gene: TRBV29-1
CDR3 DNA: TGCAGCGTGGGGACCGGGGAGCTGTTTTTT
CDR3 protein: CSVGTGELFF

clone size: few
D gene: TRBD1
J gene: TRBJ2-2
V gene: TRBV19
CDR3 DNA: TGTGCCAGTAGTATAGTCTTAGGGGGCCACGGGGAGCTGTTTTTT
CDR3 protein: CASSIVLGGHGELFF

clone size: .
D gene: .
J gene: TRBJ1-1
V gene: TRBV5-6
CDR3 DNA: TGTGCCAGCAGCTTGGACAGTCTGAACACTGAAGCTTTCTTT
CDR3 protein: CASSLDSLNTEAFF

clone size: medium-sized
D gene: TRBD1
J gene: TRBJ2-2
V gene: TRBV29-1
CDR3 DNA: TGCAGCGTCCGCCGACAGGGTAACACCGGGGAGCTGTTTTTT
CDR3 protein: CSVRRQGNTGELFF

clone size: .
D gene: .
J gene: TRBJ1-5
V gene: TRBV12-3/TRBV12-4
CDR3 DNA: TGTGCCAGCAGTTTAGGTTGGGAGGGCCAGCCCCAGCATTTT
CDR3 protein: CASSLGWEGQPQHF

clone size: .
D gene: .
J gene: TRBJ2-1
V gene: TRBV20-1
CDR3 DNA: TGCAGTGCCGTCCCTCAGGTTGGGCAGTTCTTC
CDR3 protein: CSAVPQVGQFF

clone size: few
D gene: .
J gene: TRBJ2-1
V gene: TRBV19
CDR3 DNA: TGTGCCAGTAGTAACGTTTGGGACACCCCGCAGTTCTTC
CDR3 protein: CASSNVWDTPQFF

clone size: once
D gene: TRBD2
J gene: TRBJ2-1
V gene: TRBV20-1
CDR3 DNA: TGCAGTGCTACTAGGGGAGCGGGAGGGAATAATGAGCAGTTCTTC
CDR3 protein: CSATRGAGGNNEQFF

clone size: .
D gene: TRBD1
J gene: TRBJ1-2
V gene: TRBV24-1
CDR3 DNA: TGTGCCACCAGTGATACGACAGGGCAAACCTATGGCTACACCTTC
CDR3 protein: CATSDTTGQTYGYTF

clone size: .
D gene: .
J gene: TRBJ1-1
V gene: TRBV5-6
CDR3 DNA: TGTGCCAGCAGCTTGGACGTCCGGTCCAACACTGAAGCTTTCTTT
CDR3 protein: CASSLDVRSNTEAFF

clone size: few
D gene: TRBD2
J gene: TRBJ2-5
V gene: TRBV15
CDR3 DNA: TGTGCCACCAGCAAGAGCGTCCGACTAGCGGGACAGAGGGAGACCCAGTACTTC
CDR3 protein: CATSKSVRLAGQRETQYF

clone size: .
D gene: TRBD1
J gene: TRBJ2-7
V gene: TRBV7-6
CDR3 DNA: TGTGCCAGCAGCTCCGACAGGGTCTCCTACGAGCAGTACTTC
CDR3 protein: CASSSDRVSYEQYF

clone size: few
D gene: TRBD2
J gene: TRBJ2-5
V gene: TRBV6-5
CDR3 DNA: TGTGCCAGCAGTCTGATAGCGGGAGAAGGAGAGACCCAGTACTTC
CDR3 protein: CASSLIAGEGETQYF

clone size: medium-sized
D gene: TRBD1
J gene: TRBJ2-2
V gene: TRBV29-1
CDR3 DNA: TGCAGCGTCGCTGCGAGACAGGGCCAGAACACCGGGGAGCTGTTTTTT
CDR3 protein: CSVAARQGQNTGELFF

clone size: .
D gene: .
J gene: TRBJ2-3
V gene: TRBV28
CDR3 DNA: TGTGCCAGCAGTCCCGCGGCCCTTACTAGCACAGATACGCAGTATTTT
CDR3 protein: CASSPAALTSTDTQYF

clone size: .
D gene: .
J gene: TRBJ2-7
V gene: TRBV5-4
CDR3 DNA: TGTGCCAGCAGCTTGGGGCAGGGTGGGGAATACTTC
CDR3 protein: CASSLGQGGEYF

clone size: .
D gene: .
J gene: TRBJ1-2
V gene: TRBV6-6
CDR3 DNA: TGTGCCAGCAGTTACTCGAGTATGGGGGGTGGCTACACCTTC
CDR3 protein: CASSYSSMGGGYTF

clone size: .
D gene: .
J gene: TRBJ1-2
V gene: TRBV12-3/TRBV12-4
CDR3 DNA: TGTGCCAGCAGCCGTGCTTCTAACTATGGCTACACCTTC
CDR3 protein: CASSRASNYGYTF

clone size: .
D gene: .
J gene: TRBJ1-6
V gene: TRBV5-4
CDR3 DNA: TGTGCCAGCATCTTGGGTCTGGAGTATAATTCACCCCTCCACTTT
CDR3 protein: CASILGLEYNSPLHF

clone size: .
D gene: .
J gene: TRBJ2-1
V gene: TRBV20-1
CDR3 DNA: TGCAGTGCTAGAGATCGGGTCGCAGGTCCCAAGGGGCAGTTCTTC
CDR3 protein: CSARDRVAGPKGQFF

clone size: few
D gene: TRBD2
J gene: TRBJ2-2
V gene: TRBV6-6
CDR3 DNA: TGTGCCAGCAGGGCTAGCGGGAGGGGCACCGGGGAGCTGTTTTTT
CDR3 protein: CASRASGRGTGELFF

clone size: few
D gene: TRBD2
J gene: TRBJ2-7
V gene: TRBV6-5
CDR3 DNA: TGTGCCAGCAGTGCGGGACTAGCGGGAGGGATTAACTCCTACGAGCAGTACTTC
CDR3 protein: CASSAGLAGGINSYEQYF

clone size: .
D gene: .
J gene: TRBJ2-1
V gene: TRBV10-3
CDR3 DNA: TGTGCCAGCAGTGAAATCGCAGGGGAGGCCCACGAGCAGTTCTTC
CDR3 protein: CASSEIAGEAHEQFF

clone size: few
D gene: .
J gene: TRBJ1-2
V gene: TRBV12-3/TRBV12-4
CDR3 DNA: TGTGCCAGCAGGTCGGTCTATGGCTACACCTTC
CDR3 protein: CASRSVYGYTF

clone size: .
D gene: TRBD2
J gene: TRBJ2-1
V gene: TRBV10-3
CDR3 DNA: TGTGCCATCAGTGGGACTAGCGGATACAATGAGCAGTTCTTC
CDR3 protein: CAISGTSGYNEQFF

clone size: few
D gene: .
J gene: TRBJ1-2
V gene: TRBV20-1
CDR3 DNA: TGCAGTGCTAGAGCGGGGGATGGCTACACCTTC
CDR3 protein: CSARAGDGYTF

clone size: .
D gene: .
J gene: TRBJ2-7
V gene: TRBV7-9
CDR3 DNA: TGTGCCAGCAGCCGTAATGCCGGGACTCCCGCGGGAGAGCAGTACTTC
CDR3 protein: CASSRNAGTPAGEQYF

clone size: few
D gene: TRBD2
J gene: TRBJ2-7
V gene: TRBV19
CDR3 DNA: TGTGCCAGTAGTTCAGCGGGAGGGGGCTACGAGCAGTACTTC
CDR3 protein: CASSSAGGGYEQYF

clone size: few
D gene: TRBD2
J gene: TRBJ2-7
V gene: TRBV27
CDR3 DNA: TGTGCCAGCAGTACAAGATTAGCGGGAACAAGGACCTACGAGCAGTACTTC
CDR3 protein: CASSTRLAGTRTYEQYF

clone size: .
D gene: .
J gene: TRBJ2-1
V gene: TRBV6-2/TRBV6-3
CDR3 DNA: TGTGCCAGCAGGGTAAGGGTAGGGTACAATGAGCAGTTCTTC
CDR3 protein: CASRVRVGYNEQFF

clone size: .
D gene: .
J gene: TRBJ1-1
V gene: TRBV6-5
CDR3 DNA: TGTGCCAGCAGTGAGACAGGTGTCACTGAAGCTTTCTTT
CDR3 protein: CASSETGVTEAFF

clone size: medium-sized
D gene: .
J gene: TRBJ2-3
V gene: TRBV12-3/TRBV12-4
CDR3 DNA: TGTGCCACCCAGACAACTAATGGACCCACGGCGACAGATACGCAGTATTTT
CDR3 protein: CATQTTNGPTATDTQYF

clone size: .
D gene: TRBD2
J gene: TRBJ2-5
V gene: TRBV6-4
CDR3 DNA: TGTGCCAGCAGCCGCAGGGAGGGGGAGACCCAGTACTTC
CDR3 protein: CASSRREGETQYF